The source of this TCR beta chain is a study of control samples from healthy donors and cancer patients. CDR3 length: 16 amino acids. Germline V gene data show CDR1 as MNHEY and CDR2 as SVGAGI. Between the trimmed V and J ends, which lost 2 bases and 4 bases, there was a span of 18 bases. This table comes from immunoSEQ multiplex PCR, and its TCRdb copy is limited to in-frame clones, with some not included. There are about 160,000 clones in the sample; around 95% occur only once, and about 9.3% lies in the top ten. Sequencing was carried out using blood. The chain couples TRBV6-5 to TRBJ2-7, with D perhaps matching TRBD1 (6 bases). The source is a woman between 35 and 50 years old in good health. CDR3 bases: TGTGCCAGCAGTTACCCCCGGGGCCAGGGGTCGTACGAGCAGTACTTC. Amino acids: CASSYPRGQGSYEQYF.